A single sample gave rise to the 18 T cell receptor beta chains below, sequenced in a study of cytomegalovirus exposure and HLA in healthy donors. The PCR had 60 Vbeta and 13 Jbeta primers. Libraries were prepared by immunoSEQ multiplex PCR; TCRdb keeps only in-frame clonotypes and omits some of them. This repertoire shows about 150,000 clones, more than 75% found once; its top ten account for 3.5% to 4.5%. The sequencing sample was made of PBMCs. These receptors all stem from a human donor in good health.

The chain is built from TRBV18 and TRBJ2-5, with 9 bases fitting TRBD2. This CDR3 spans 15 amino acids. The V and J ends lost 5 bases and 1 base, in that order; junction bases with no gene match: 5. Germline CDR1 reads KGHSH; CDR2 reads LQKENI. The DNA of the CDR3 is TGTGCCAGCTCAACGGGACTAGCTTTCCAAGAGACCCAGTACTTC. Translating gives CASSTGLAFQETQYF.

J is TRBJ2-7 and V is TRBV25-1, with TRBD1 matching 10 bases. The CDR3 runs to 15 residues. V lost 3 bases and J lost 6; bases outside the gene matches: 8. The germline V gene encodes CDR1 MGHDK and CDR2 SYGVNS. The CDR3 DNA follows: TGTGCCAGCAGTGACCCAGGACAGGGGGGCCGCGAGCAGTACTTC. It yields the protein CASSDPGQGGREQYF.

The J gene is TRBJ1-2, the V gene TRBV9, with D tentatively TRBD1 (5 bases). Between the trimmed V and J ends, which lost 0 bases and 3 bases, there was a span of 15 bases. Germline V gene data show CDR1 as SGDLS and CDR2 as YYNGEE. The CDR3 loop spans 16 amino acids. The CDR3 DNA reads as TGTGCCAGCAGCGTAGCGGCAGGGCCGAAGGACTATGGCTACACCTTC. Its translation: CASSVAAGPKDYGYTF.

This clone was picked up one time. The rearrangement uses TRBV25-1 and TRBJ1-3; TRBD1 might be the D (5 bases). Per germline, CDR1 MGHDK and CDR2 SYGVNS. Between the trimmed V and J ends, which lost 7 bases and 8 bases, there was a span of 12 bases. The CDR3 totals 12 residues. CDR3 region: CASKGDLDTIYF. CDR3 coding DNA: TGTGCCAGCAAAGGGGATCTAGACACCATATATTTT.

The CDR3 is CASSLRADDQPFF. The CDR3 region has the DNA TGTGCCAGCAGCTTAAGAGCGGACGACCAACCTTTCTTC. V is TRBV11-2 and J is TRBJ2-1; TRBD2 might be the D (5 bases). Germline V gene lookup returns CDR1 SGHAT and CDR2 FQNNGV. V dropped 2 bases and J dropped 16 bases, with 18 bases sitting between them. The CDR3 loop spans 13 amino acids.

There are a few counts of this clone. This sequence joins TRBV6-6 and TRBJ2-3, with D possibly matching TRBD1 (6 bases). The CDR3 consists of 12 residues. V was shortened by 11 bases and J by 2 bases, with 11 bases between the two germline ends. Germline values: CDR1 MNHNY, CDR2 SVGAGI (reference sequence). The CDR3 reads CAGGPHTDTQYF. CDR3 bases: TGTGCCGGGGGCCCCCACACAGATACGCAGTATTTT.

The chain is built from TRBV4-1 and TRBJ2-7; no reliable D call. This CDR3 region has 13 residues. Germline loops: CDR1 MGHRA, CDR2 YSYEKL. Trimming removed 0 bases from V and 2 bases from J, with 5 bases in between. The CDR3 nucleotides are TGCGCCAGCAGCCAAGATCGGGCCTACGAGCAGTACTTC. It encodes CASSQDRAYEQYF.

The CDR3 region is CATSRPGVSSYEQYF. The CDR3 nucleotides read TGTGCCACCAGCAGGCCAGGGGTAAGCTCCTACGAGCAGTACTTC. V usage is TRBV15 and J usage is TRBJ2-7; D possibly corresponds to TRBD1 (6 bases). This CDR3 spans 15 amino acids. The germline CDR1 and CDR2 sequences are LNHNV and YYDKDF (reference sequence). The ends were cut back, 3 bases at V and 0 bases at J, with 12 bases in the middle.

V usage is TRBV27 and J usage is TRBJ2-7; D not certain. Germline CDR1 is MNHEY and CDR2 is SMNVEV (reference sequence). Between the trimmed V and J ends, which lost 6 bases and 0 bases, there was a span of 12 bases. CDR3 size: 14 residues. For the CDR3, the DNA is TGTGCCAGCAGCCCATCCCCCAGCTCCTACGAGCAGTACTTC. This encodes CASSPSPSSYEQYF.

This clone was seen more than once but under ten times. The chain is built from TRBV4-1 and TRBJ2-7; D perhaps matches TRBD2 (5 bases). CDR1 and CDR2 (germline): MGHRA, YSYEKL. CDR3 length equals 14 residues. The V and J ends lost 0 bases and 3 bases respectively, with 9 bases between them. The CDR3 DNA reads as TGCGCCAGCAGCCAAGACCGACTATACTACGAGCAGTACTTC. Translation gives CASSQDRLYYEQYF.

The CDR3 bases are TGTGCCAGCAGCCTCTTCGGACAGGGGGCTAACTATGGCTACACCTTC. Translated: CASSLFGQGANYGYTF. The chain employs TRBV7-2 and TRBJ1-2, with 10 bases matching TRBD1. CDR1 SGHTA and CDR2 FQGNSA come from the germline V gene. V was clipped by 5 bases and J by 0 bases; unmatched bases: 6. The CDR3 consists of 16 residues.

The CDR3 sequence is CASSLQGEKLFF. The CDR3 DNA reads TGTGCCAGCAGCTTACAGGGAGAAAAACTGTTTTTT. J is TRBJ1-4 and V is TRBV7-6; the D gene is possibly TRBD1 (5 bases). Germline V gene data show CDR1 as SGHVS and CDR2 as FNYEAQ. The CDR3 consists of 12 residues. V was cut by 2 bases and J by 8 bases, with 6 bases left in between.

This clone was recorded a few times. V usage is TRBV11-2 and J usage is TRBJ2-2; D is undetermined. Between the trimmed V and J ends, which lost 8 bases and 3 bases, there was a span of 10 bases. CDR1 and CDR2 from the germline V gene are SGHAT and FQNNGV. There are 13 residues in the CDR3. The CDR3 sequence: CASGNGYTGELFF. The CDR3 region has the DNA TGTGCCAGCGGAAACGGGTACACCGGGGAGCTGTTTTTT.

This chain links TRBV7-9 with TRBJ1-6; 7 bases align to TRBD1. This CDR3 spans 13 amino acids. Germline V gene sequence: CDR1 SEHNR, CDR2 FQNEAQ (reference sequence). J gave up 8 bases and V 2 bases, and 0 bases lay outside the gene matches. CDR3 region: CASSLQGDSPLHF. The CDR3 region has the DNA TGTGCCAGCAGCTTACAGGGGGATTCACCCCTCCACTTT.

This clone appeared a single time. V is TRBV18 and J is TRBJ1-5; TRBD1 agrees at 8 bases. Germline loops: CDR1 KGHSH, CDR2 LQKENI. The CDR3 covers 15 residues. V was clipped by 0 bases and J by 9 bases; unmatched bases: 7. The DNA for the CDR3 is TGTGCCAGCTCACCACCCGGGACAGGTAGAAGGCCCCAGCATTTT. Translating it yields CASSPPGTGRRPQHF. Supplemented by reference TRBV18 and TRBJ1-5, the full variable domain reads NAGVMQNPRHLVRRRGQEARLRCSPMKGHSHVYWYRQLPEEGLKFMVYLQKENIIDESGMPKERFSAEFPKEGPSILRIQQVVRGDSAAYFCASSPPGTGRRPQHFGDGTRLSIL.

This sequence joins TRBV11-2 and TRBJ2-5; 8 bases map to TRBD2. The CDR3 consists of 13 residues. Germline assignment: CDR1 SGHAT and CDR2 FQNNGV. Trimming cost V 4 bases and J 7 bases; bases outside gene matches: 5. For the CDR3, the DNA is TGTGCCAGCAGCTCGACTAGCGAAGGGACCCAGTACTTC. It specifies CASSSTSEGTQYF.

The table lists this clone with a count of one. V usage is TRBV20-1 and J usage is TRBJ2-7; 8 nucleotides agree with TRBD1. V was clipped by 5 bases and J by 6 bases; unmatched bases: 3. In germline, CDR1 is DFQATT, CDR2 SNEGSKA (reference sequence). This CDR3 is 11 amino acids long. The CDR3 protein is CSAGDRREQYF. The DNA of the CDR3 is TGCAGTGCTGGGGACAGGCGCGAGCAGTACTTC.

In its sample, this clone was seen once. The chain employs TRBV27 and TRBJ1-2; the D gene is possibly TRBD1 (5 bases). Trimming cost V 5 bases and J 5 bases, with 12 bases left between them. CDR3 length: 13 amino acids. Looked up from germline, CDR1 is MNHEY and CDR2 is SMNVEV (reference sequence). The CDR3 DNA is TGTGCCAGCAGTCCAGAGACAGCTTATGGCTACACCTTC. It yields the protein CASSPETAYGYTF.